Sequencing of this T cell receptor beta chain was carried out in a study of tumor-infiltrating T cells and Merkel cell polyomavirus (dated by TCRdb to the late 2010s). Concerning the study at large: The study examined CD8+ T cells specific for the Merkel cell polyomavirus KLL epitope in Merkel cell carcinoma patients. Varied, non-standardized therapies, including chemotherapy, radiation and immunotherapies, were received by the patients. Disease stage at presentation varied among the patients, and patient follow-up lasted a median of about 2.5 years, ranging from roughly 1.1 to 6.0 years. Most whole-tumor samples were obtained as 25-micron curls cut from formalin-fixed, paraffin-embedded tissue blocks. In the whole study, one tumor sample was a frozen nodal tumor digest, and another tumor sample was a flash-frozen core biopsy of a metastasis. TRB sequencing was performed on KLL-tetramer-sorted cells from blood or tumor-infiltrating lymphocytes in around 15 samples, as well as on about a dozen matched whole-tumor samples.

All patients' tumors stained robustly positive for Merkel cell polyomavirus Large T antigen by immunohistochemistry. The study included 12 to 13 Merkel cell carcinoma patients who had robust KLL-tetramer+ populations, above 0.04% of CD8+ T cells, in blood and/or cultured TIL. All patients were identified as Caucasian, and a median age of roughly 61 years (range roughly 50 to 77 years) was recorded. Lymph node tumors were analyzed for patients with unknown primaries presenting with nodal disease, or where primary tissue was insufficient. The CDR3 starts with the cysteine, ends with the phenylalanine, and has 15 residues. Left in the record is the CDR3 DNA by itself, 45 bases read in frame from the first base. The germline V gene (reference sequence) provides CDR1 SEHNR and CDR2 FQNEAQ. Trimming takes 5 bases off V and 5 bases off J; junction bases not matched to a gene: 4. The method behind the library was the immunoSEQ multiplex PCR assay. Genomic DNA extraction, TRB sequencing and normalization were carried out by Adaptive Biotechnologies (Seattle, WA). The study's own analysis went as follows. To compute clonality, the Shannon entropy of productive TRB sequences was normalized by log2 of unique productive sequences and then subtracted from one. KLL-specific clonotypes in tumors were identified by matching TCRbeta CDR3 amino acid sequences to those from the tetramer-sorted sample of each patient. TCRdb re-hosts the immuneACCESS table, in-frame sequences only. Its copies lack some clones; in the studies checked, an unresolved V gene accounts for under half of them, and the cause for the rest is not known. V and J calls and clone size follow that table, whereas D and trimming were derived from the DNA. Counted in this sample were around 25,000 clones; nearly 90% of them appeared once. The leading ten clones occupy less than 3% of the sample.

What the work shows at the level of the full study, not this receptor alone: One limitation of the study is the small sample size (n ≈ eleven patients). A higher fraction of KLL-specific T cells within tumors (roughly 1.7-20% versus 0-0.14%) was associated with significantly better MCC-specific survival. More unique KLL-specific clonotypes in tumors (about 5-108 vs 0-3) was associated with a significant MCC-specific survival advantage (P = 0.0051). KLL-specific TRB repertoires were diverse and mostly private, with just one public clonotype, shared by two patients, among 397 unique sequences. The study examined just one viral epitope, so T cells targeting other Merkel cell polyomavirus epitopes were not captured.

Comment on this clone: Its antigen is unknown. One base away there is no much larger clone; base qualities are not given.

The V and J segments used are TRBV7-9 and TRBJ2-5, with 14 central nucleotides matching TRBD2. Source material: lymph node tissue. This sequence was found in a man in his fifties or sixties with Merkel cell carcinoma. The CDR3 sequence is CASSQGTSGGETQYF. The DNA sequence is as follows: TGTGCCAGCAGCCAGGGGACTAGCGGGGGTGAGACCCAGTACTTC.